Included here is one T cell receptor (beta chain) sequence, with context. This clonotype is deemed medium-sized (0.01 to 0.1%). The clone's antigen remains unknown. No base quality values were provided; no much bigger clone lies one nucleotide off. Taken from cysteine to phenylalanine, the CDR3 has 14 residues. The entry retains the CDR3 DNA only, 42 bases that are in frame from base 1. Unmatched junction bases come to 7, with V trimmed by 6 bases and J by 6 bases. CDR1 and CDR2, looked up from the germline V gene, are SNHLY and FYNNEI. The data originate from a study of breast tumors, draining lymph nodes, adjacent tissues (dated by TCRdb to between 2015 and 2016). About the investigation overall: Breast cancer patients provided tumor, adjacent nontumor tissue and axillary lymph nodes, and the study compared the TCR beta repertoires across these three sources. The study aimed to assess the relationships and possible T-cell exchange between tumor, surrounding tissue and draining lymph node repertoires in human breast cancer. Study-level results and caveats: In luminal-like breast cancer, tumor and nontumor tissue repertoires resembled each other significantly more than in basal-like breast cancer. The data were judged consistent with most tumor T cells deriving from the lymph node and then expanding within tumor tissue. Tumor T-cell repertoires showed less diversity than lymph node repertoires and more diversity than nontumor tissue repertoires, and tumor T-cell repertoires showed preferential V and J gene usage. The conclusion that tumor T cells originate in lymph nodes was framed as consistent with a hypothesis rather than directly demonstrated.

Sequenced using an Illumina HiSeq 2000. TCR beta chain libraries were generated by multiplex PCR amplification. The amplified TCR beta chain products were analyzed by high-throughput sequencing. In TCRdb, the public reads were trimmed at Q25 with fastp and aligned with MiXCR, with productive beta chains retained. Rows matching on CDR3 protein sequence are summarized as one entry with the most common DNA and genes. For this sample there are roughly 49,000 distinct CDR3 sequences; roughly 41% appear just once. The ten top clones hold about 10% of the sample. In this chain, TRBV2 is recombined with TRBJ1-2, and 10 bases in between align with TRBD1. This clonotype was sampled from a female donor with breast cancer. Some clones in this sample may be carry-over from other donors' samples. Sequences were obtained from breast tumor tissue. The DNA sequence is TGTGCCAGCAGGCGACAGGGGGCAATCAATGGCTACACCTTC. The resulting protein is CASRRQGAINGYTF.